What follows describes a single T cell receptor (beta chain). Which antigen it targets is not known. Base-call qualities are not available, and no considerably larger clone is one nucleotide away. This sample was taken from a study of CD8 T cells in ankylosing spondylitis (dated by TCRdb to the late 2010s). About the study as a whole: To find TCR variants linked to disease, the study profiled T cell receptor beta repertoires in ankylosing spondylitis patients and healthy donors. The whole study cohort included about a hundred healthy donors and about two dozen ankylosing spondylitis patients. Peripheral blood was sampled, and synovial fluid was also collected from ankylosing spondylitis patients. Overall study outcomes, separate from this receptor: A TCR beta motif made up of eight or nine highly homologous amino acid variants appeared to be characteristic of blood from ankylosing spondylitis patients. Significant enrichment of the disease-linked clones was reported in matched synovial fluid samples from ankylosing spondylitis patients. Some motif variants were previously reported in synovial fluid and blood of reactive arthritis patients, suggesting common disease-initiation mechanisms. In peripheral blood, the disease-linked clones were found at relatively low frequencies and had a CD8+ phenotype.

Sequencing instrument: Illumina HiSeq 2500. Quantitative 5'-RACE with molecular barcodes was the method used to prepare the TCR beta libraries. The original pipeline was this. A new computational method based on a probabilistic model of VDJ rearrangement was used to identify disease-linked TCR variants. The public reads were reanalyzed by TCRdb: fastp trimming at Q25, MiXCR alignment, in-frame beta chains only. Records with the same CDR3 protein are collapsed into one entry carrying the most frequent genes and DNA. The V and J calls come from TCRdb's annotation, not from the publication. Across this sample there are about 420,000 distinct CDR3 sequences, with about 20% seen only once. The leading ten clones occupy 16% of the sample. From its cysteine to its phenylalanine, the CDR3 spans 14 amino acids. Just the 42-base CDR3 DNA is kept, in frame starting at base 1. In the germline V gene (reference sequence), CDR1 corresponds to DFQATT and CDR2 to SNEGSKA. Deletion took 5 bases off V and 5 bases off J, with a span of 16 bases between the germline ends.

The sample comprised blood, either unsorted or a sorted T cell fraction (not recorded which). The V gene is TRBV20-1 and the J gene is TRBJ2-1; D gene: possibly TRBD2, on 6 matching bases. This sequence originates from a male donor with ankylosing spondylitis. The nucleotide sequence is TGCAGTGCTTCTAGCGCGCACCCAGACAATGAGCAGTTCTTC. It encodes CSASSAHPDNEQFF.